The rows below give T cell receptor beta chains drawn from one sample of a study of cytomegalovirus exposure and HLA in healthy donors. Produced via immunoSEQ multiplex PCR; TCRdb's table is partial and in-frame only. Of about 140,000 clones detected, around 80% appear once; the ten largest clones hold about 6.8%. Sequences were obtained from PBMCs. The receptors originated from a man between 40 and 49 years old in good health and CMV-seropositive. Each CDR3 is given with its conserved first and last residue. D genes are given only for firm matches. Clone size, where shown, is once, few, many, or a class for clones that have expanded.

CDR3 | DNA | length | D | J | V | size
CSAVDSPGYTF | TGCAGTGCCGTGGACAGTCCTGGCTACACCTTC | 11 | . | TRBJ1-2 | TRBV20-1 | .
CAWSDRSGPYNEQFF | TGTGCCTGGAGTGACCGTAGCGGCCCCTACAATGAGCAGTTCTTC | 15 | . | TRBJ2-1 | TRBV30 | .
CASSFSKGDEQYF | TGTGCCAGCAGCTTCAGTAAGGGGGACGAGCAGTACTTC | 13 | . | TRBJ2-7 | TRBV7-3 | .
CARGTSGRMYQETQYF | TGTGCCAGGGGGACTAGCGGGAGGATGTACCAAGAGACCCAGTACTTC | 16 | TRBD2 | TRBJ2-5 | TRBV2 | .
CASSYLLDNEQFF | TGTGCCAGCAGTTACCTACTAGACAATGAGCAGTTCTTC | 13 | . | TRBJ2-1 | TRBV6-8 | .
CASSLYPTSGSSYEQYF | TGTGCCAGCAGCTTATACCCGACTAGCGGGAGCTCCTACGAGCAGTACTTC | 17 | TRBD2 | TRBJ2-7 | TRBV7-3 | few
CASSSWGGIDEQYF | TGTGCCAGCAGCTCCTGGGGGGGTATCGACGAGCAGTACTTC | 14 | TRBD2 | TRBJ2-7 | TRBV11-2 | .
CASSVGTGTYEQYF | TGTGCCAGCTCGGTGGGGACAGGGACCTACGAGCAGTACTTC | 14 | TRBD1 | TRBJ2-7 | TRBV5-4 | .
CASSSLGGGEEKLFF | TGTGCCAGCAGTTCCCTCGGCGGGGGCGAAGAAAAACTGTTTTTT | 15 | . | TRBJ1-4 | TRBV27 | .
CASSVRQNTEAFF | TGTGCCAGCAGTGTGCGGCAGAACACTGAAGCTTTCTTT | 13 | . | TRBJ1-1 | TRBV2 | many
CASSGLTGEYEQFF | TGTGCCAGCAGCGGACTGACAGGTGAATATGAGCAGTTCTTC | 14 | . | TRBJ2-1 | TRBV9 | .
CASTPRLAGTDTQYF | TGTGCCAGCACCCCAAGGCTAGCGGGAACAGATACGCAGTATTTT | 15 | TRBD2 | TRBJ2-3 | TRBV6-6 | few
CASSKPGERTDTQYF | TGTGCCAGCAGCAAACCAGGGGAGAGAACAGATACGCAGTATTTT | 15 | . | TRBJ2-3 | TRBV21-1 | .
CASSFTTGTGGSGELFF | TGTGCCAGCAGTTTTACGACCGGGACAGGGGGCTCCGGGGAGCTGTTTTTT | 17 | TRBD1 | TRBJ2-2 | TRBV27 | .
CASSYGRTSYNEQFF | TGTGCCAGCAGTTACGGGAGAACGTCCTACAATGAGCAGTTCTTC | 15 | . | TRBJ2-1 | TRBV5-4 | once
CASRQAPISGNTIYF | TGTGCCAGTCGACAGGCCCCAATCTCTGGAAACACCATATATTTT | 15 | . | TRBJ1-3 | TRBV6-1 | .
CSVRTGTNTEAFF | TGCAGCGTCCGGACAGGGACGAACACTGAAGCTTTCTTT | 13 | TRBD1 | TRBJ1-1 | TRBV29-1 | .
CASSGWDSPAGQPQHF | TGTGCCAGCAGCGGTTGGGACTCCCCCGCGGGGCAGCCCCAGCATTTT | 16 | . | TRBJ1-5 | TRBV9 | .
CASSAGAGLGQETQYF | TGTGCCAGCAGCGCCGGGGCGGGGTTGGGGCAAGAGACCCAGTACTTC | 16 | . | TRBJ2-5 | TRBV9 | .
CASSLGGAGGYEQYF | TGTGCCAGCAGTCTAGGCGGGGCAGGAGGCTACGAGCAGTACTTC | 15 | . | TRBJ2-7 | TRBV25-1 | .
CATSRDKAARVKGTEAFF | TGTGCCACCAGCAGAGATAAGGCAGCGAGGGTTAAGGGCACTGAAGCTTTCTTT | 18 | . | TRBJ1-1 | TRBV15 | .
CASKKGDRRRSGANVLTF | TGTGCCAGCAAGAAGGGGGACAGGCGACGCTCTGGGGCCAACGTCCTGACTTTC | 18 | TRBD1 | TRBJ2-6 | TRBV11-3 | few
CASSEFGDSTSYEQYF | TGTGCCAGCTCCGAATTTGGGGACAGTACCTCCTACGAGCAGTACTTC | 16 | TRBD1 | TRBJ2-7 | TRBV7-3 | .
CASSVRLAGSETQYF | TGTGCCAGCAGCGTAAGACTAGCGGGATCAGAGACCCAGTACTTC | 15 | TRBD2 | TRBJ2-5 | TRBV9 | few
CSVPGRPPLHF | TGCAGCGTCCCAGGGAGGCCACCCCTCCACTTT | 11 | . | TRBJ1-6 | TRBV29-1 | .